The 32 T cell receptor beta chains below were found in one sample sequenced in a study of shared clonotypes between healthy human individuals (dated by TCRdb to 2020 to 2021). Libraries were prepared through the immunoSEQ multiplex PCR assay. TCRdb limited this immuneACCESS table to in-frame rearrangements with V and J called. A share of clones is missing; checked studies link under half to unresolved V genes, and the rest is unexplained. Here the sample has about 2.4 million clones; 80% to 95% occur a single time. Jointly, the top ten make up approximately 0.36% of the sample. Sequencing was performed on naive CD4+ T cells from PBMCs. Per the publication, the cell subset or site label means: CD45RA+ positively selected. The receptors come from a man between 18 and 29 years old in good health. Some clones in this sample may be carry-over from other donors' samples.

Concerning this clone itself: The same CDR3 arises from other DNA sequences in this sample as well. The chain carries TRBV28 and TRBJ2-1; D could derive from TRBD1 or TRBD2 (5 bases each). Trimming left V 5 bases short and J 1 base short, with 9 bases between. This CDR3 has 14 residues. Germline CDR1 MDHEN, CDR2 SYDVKM. CDR3 bases: TGTGCCAGCAGTCCTGGGGGTTCCTACAATGAGCAGTTCTTC. This gives the protein CASSPGGSYNEQFF.

A single count supports this clone. The V gene is TRBV29-1, the J gene TRBJ2-4; possible D gene TRBD2, 6 bases. Trimming shortened V by 7 bases and J by 6 bases, and 16 bases separated the two germline ends. Germline V gene lookup returns CDR1 SQVTM and CDR2 ANQGSEA. The CDR3 has 13 residues. CDR3 DNA: TGCAGCGCGACTTCCGGGACTCCAAACATTCAGTACTTC. It codes for CSATSGTPNIQYF.

This sequence joins TRBV29-1 and TRBJ2-7; D perhaps matches TRBD1 (6 bases). Trimming took off 2 bases at V and 7 bases at J, with 18 bases between the two ends. Germline loops: CDR1 SQVTM, CDR2 ANQGSEA. The CDR3 sequence is 14 residues long. In DNA, the CDR3 is TGCAGCGTTGAAAGTGGCGGCAGGGGATCGGAGCAGTACTTC. Residues: CSVESGGRGSEQYF.

The V and J genes are TRBV5-1 and TRBJ2-2; unclear D gene. The CDR3 runs 15 residues. Per the germline V gene, CDR1 is SGHRS and CDR2 is YFSETQ. V dropped 1 base and J dropped 1 base, with 8 bases sitting between them. DNA for the CDR3: TGCGCCAGCAGCTTGATGGTGCGGAACACCGGGGAGCTGTTTTTT. This gives the protein CASSLMVRNTGELFF.

DNA of the CDR3: TGTGCCAGCAGCTTCCGGGACTCCTCAAACATTCAGTACTTC. It yields the protein CASSFRDSSNIQYF. The V gene is TRBV5-6, the J gene TRBJ2-4, with a weak D call TRBD2 (6 bases). This CDR3 comprises 14 residues. Germline CDR1 is SGHDT and CDR2 is YYEEEE. Between the trimmed V and J ends, which lost 2 bases and 6 bases, there was a span of 12 bases.

This clone showed up just once. The chain joins TRBV2 to TRBJ1-2, with 7 nucleotides matching TRBD1. This CDR3 comprises 16 residues. V lost 0 bases to trimming and J lost 7 bases; unmatched junction nucleotides: 11. Germline lookup yields CDR1 SNHLY and CDR2 FYNNEI. CDR3 DNA sequence: TGTGCCAGCAGTGAAGCTTTGCAGGGACAGCCGGGTGGCTACACCTTC. It is translated as CASSEALQGQPGGYTF.

A note on this clone: Other nucleotide sequences in the sample specify the same CDR3. V is TRBV9 and J is TRBJ2-7; D not certain. Germline assignment: CDR1 SGDLS and CDR2 YYNGEE. This CDR3 contains 13 residues. Trimming shortened V by 4 bases and J by 3 bases, and 11 bases separated the two germline ends. The CDR3 reads CASSPSGHYEQYF. CDR3 DNA sequence: TGTGCCAGCAGCCCCTCCGGCCACTACGAGCAGTACTTC.

This clone showed up just a few times. DNA for the CDR3: TGTGCCAGCAGCTTAGGATCCTTTGAGCAGTTCTTC. Residues: CASSLGSFEQFF. The chain couples TRBV7-9 to TRBJ2-1, with D unresolved. CDR1 is SEHNR, CDR2 FQNEAQ, per germline (reference sequence). CDR3 length: 12 amino acids. V gave up 1 base and J gave up 9 bases, with 7 bases separating them.

The chain combines TRBV5-4 with TRBJ2-1; no clear D gene. Trimming stripped 2 bases from V and 7 bases from J, with 13 bases between. In germline, CDR1 is SGHNT, CDR2 YYREEE (reference sequence). The CDR3 totals 14 residues. This chain's CDR3 is CASSFVGESNEQFF. CDR3 DNA: TGTGCCAGCAGCTTCGTCGGCGAATCAAATGAGCAGTTCTTC.

The chain is built from TRBV9 and TRBJ2-3; a weak D match, TRBD2 (6 bases). V was cut by 4 bases and J by 0 bases, with 18 bases left in between. Germline-derived CDR1 and CDR2 are SGDLS and YYNGEE. This CDR3 contains 17 residues. The CDR3 region has the DNA TGTGCCAGCAGCCCTAGCGCTCTGGGGTCTAGCACAGATACGCAGTATTTT. Its protein product is CASSPSALGSSTDTQYF.

The chain is built from TRBV18 and TRBJ1-2; no clear D. The V and J ends lost 5 bases and 4 bases respectively, with 14 bases between them. This CDR3 comprises 14 residues. Germline V gene sequence: CDR1 KGHSH, CDR2 LQKENI. CDR3 bases: TGTGCCAGCTCAGGTTCTTCGGTCGGCTATGGCTACACCTTC. This encodes CASSGSSVGYGYTF.

This chain uses TRBV5-1 with TRBJ2-5, with D perhaps matching TRBD2 (6 bases). Trimming left V 1 base short and J 5 bases short, with 15 bases between. CDR1 is SGHRS and CDR2 is YFSETQ in the germline V gene. The CDR3 length is 15 residues. The CDR3 DNA reads TGCGCCAGCAGCTTGACTCAGGGAGGAGAGGAGACCCAGTACTTC. Translation: CASSLTQGGEETQYF.

V is TRBV6-5 and J is TRBJ2-7; TRBD2 aligns across 10 bases. From germline, CDR1 is MNHEY and CDR2 SVGAGI. V shed 4 bases and J 6 bases; nucleotides not matched to a gene: 6. The CDR3 consists of 14 residues. This chain's CDR3 is CASSSPGLASEQYF. CDR3 coding DNA: TGTGCCAGCAGTTCACCGGGACTAGCGAGCGAGCAGTACTTC.

The chain is built from TRBV6-5 and TRBJ2-7; TRBD2 is a possible D gene (5 bases). V lost 6 bases and J lost 0, with 12 bases in between. This CDR3 comprises 14 residues. Germline CDR1 MNHEY, CDR2 SVGAGI. In nucleotides, the CDR3 is TGTGCCAGCAGCCGCTCCGCGGGCTCCTACGAGCAGTACTTC. This encodes CASSRSAGSYEQYF.

The V gene is TRBV6-9, the J gene TRBJ1-4; D unclear. Germline V gives CDR1 MNHGY, CDR2 SVAAGI. Trimming shortened V by 0 bases and J by 0 bases, and 17 bases separated the two germline ends. This CDR3 region has 19 residues. CDR3 sequence (DNA): TGTGCCAGCAGTTATTCCTTGCCGACGGTGTGCACAACTAATGAAAAACTGTTTTTT. Translated: CASSYSLPTVCTTNEKLFF.

The chain joins TRBV7-2 to TRBJ1-2; TRBD1 agrees at 7 bases. The CDR3 runs 17 residues. Germline V CDR1 and CDR2: SGHTA, FQGNSA. The V gene end was trimmed by 0 bases and the J gene end by 7 bases; junction bases not matched to a gene: 14. CDR3 sequence reads: CASSLAVGDRDTGGYTF. The CDR3 region has the DNA TGTGCCAGCAGCTTAGCGGTCGGAGACAGGGATACGGGTGGCTACACCTTC.

V gene TRBV11-2 combines with J gene TRBJ1-2, with D uncertain. V was trimmed by 2 bases and J by 4 bases, leaving 8 bases between them. CDR1 and CDR2 from the germline V gene are SGHAT and FQNNGV. The CDR3 consists of 13 residues. CDR3 sequence: CASSLIGPYGYTF. Written as DNA, the CDR3 is TGTGCCAGCAGCTTAATCGGTCCCTATGGCTACACCTTC.

V is TRBV28 and J is TRBJ1-2; D gene ambiguous. With 5 bases removed from V and 6 bases from J, the gap between germline ends came to 10 bases. The CDR3 is made up of 12 amino acids. Germline lookup yields CDR1 MDHEN and CDR2 SYDVKM. The CDR3 nucleotides are TGTGCCAGCAGTCCGTCCTATAATGGCTACACCTTC. Protein: CASSPSYNGYTF.

The DNA for the CDR3 is TGTGCCAGCAGTTTAGGGGACAGGGTCCGGGCCAACGTCCTGACTTTC. Its translation is CASSLGDRVRANVLTF. The rearrangement uses TRBV28 and TRBJ2-6, with 9 bases lining up with TRBD1. Germline V CDR1 and CDR2: MDHEN, SYDVKM. Trimming removed 2 bases from V and 5 bases from J; junction bases left unmatched: 4. The CDR3 extends over 16 amino acids.

This chain connects TRBV6-5 to TRBJ2-4; 8 nucleotides align to TRBD2. The CDR3 loop spans 14 amino acids. Germline lookup yields CDR1 MNHEY and CDR2 SVGAGI. V lost 6 bases, J lost 8 bases, and 9 bases stayed unmatched. CDR3 nucleotides: TGTGCCAGCAGCGGGGGGGGTCGACCCGACATTCAGTACTTC. Translating it yields CASSGGGRPDIQYF.

The chain has TRBV5-4 and TRBJ2-7, with D unclear. V was shortened by 6 bases and J by 1 base, with 11 bases between the two germline ends. Germline V gene data show CDR1 as SGHNT and CDR2 as YYREEE (reference sequence). The length of the CDR3 is 13 residues. CDR3 sequence: CASKPSTSYEQYF. CDR3 in DNA: TGTGCCAGCAAACCCTCTACTTCCTACGAGCAGTACTTC.

Only one count was recorded for this clone. The chain uses TRBV9 and TRBJ2-7, with 7 bases identical to TRBD1. The CDR3 contains 15 residues. Germline V lookup: CDR1 SGDLS, CDR2 YYNGEE. V lost 3 bases and J lost 0; bases outside the gene matches: 6. CDR3 amino acids: CASSAWDSTSYEQYF. In DNA form, the CDR3 reads TGTGCCAGCAGCGCCTGGGACAGCACCTCCTACGAGCAGTACTTC.

This clone was counted a single time. The chain has TRBV9 and TRBJ2-6; D tentatively reads TRBD1 or TRBD2 (5 bases each). V shed 0 bases and J shed 2 bases, with 9 bases lying between them. This CDR3 region has 16 residues. Germline lookup yields CDR1 SGDLS and CDR2 YYNGEE. The CDR3: CASSVGGSAGANVLTF. CDR3 in DNA: TGTGCCAGCAGCGTAGGGGGGTCCGCTGGGGCCAACGTCCTGACTTTC.

Worth noting for this clone: Its ends do not fully match the called genes, so a read error is possible. V is TRBV7-9 and J is TRBJ2-1; 10 nucleotides match TRBD2. Germline V lookup: CDR1 SEHNR, CDR2 FQNEAQ (reference sequence). This CDR3 spans 12 amino acids. CDR3 region: CASSSPGLANIF. DNA for the CDR3: TGTGCCAGCAGCTCACCGGGACTAGCGAACATCTTC.

Details on this clone: This sample includes further DNA sequences coding for the same CDR3. This sequence joins TRBV28 and TRBJ1-2; TRBD1 might be the D (6 bases). Trimming shortened V by 2 bases and J by 3 bases, and 7 bases separated the two germline ends. The CDR3 has 13 residues. Germline V CDR1 and CDR2: MDHEN, SYDVKM. In DNA form, the CDR3 reads TGTGCCAGCAGTTTACCAGGGGACTATGGCTACACCTTC. This codes for CASSLPGDYGYTF.

V usage is TRBV6-5 and J usage is TRBJ1-5, with D unresolved. This CDR3 contains 14 residues. In germline, CDR1 is MNHEY, CDR2 SVGAGI. Trimming removed 6 bases at V and 2 bases at J, with 11 bases between. The CDR3 DNA reads as TGTGCCAGCAGCCAAATCAGCGGCAATCAGCCCCAGCATTTT. It encodes CASSQISGNQPQHF.

The chain has TRBV28 and TRBJ1-2; D possibly corresponds to TRBD1 (5 bases). The ends were cut back, 5 bases at V and 3 bases at J, with 19 bases in the middle. Germline V CDR1 and CDR2: MDHEN, SYDVKM. The length of the CDR3 is 16 residues. In nucleotides, the CDR3 is TGTGCCAGCAGTCCATCTGGGAGGGGAGTTGACTATGGCTACACCTTC. Translated: CASSPSGRGVDYGYTF.

There are a few counts of this clone. V and J are TRBV29-1 and TRBJ1-1; 7 nucleotides agree with TRBD1. The CDR3 sequence is 13 residues long. Germline CDR1 SQVTM, CDR2 ANQGSEA. The V segment lost 5 bases and the J segment 0 bases; nucleotides outside the gene matches: 3. The CDR3: CSVRGQMNTEAFF. CDR3 in DNA: TGCAGCGTTAGGGGACAGATGAACACTGAAGCTTTCTTT.

CDR3 region: CASRHDGTGFYEQYF. CDR3 coding DNA: TGCGCCAGCAGGCATGATGGGACAGGGTTCTACGAGCAGTACTTC. The rearrangement joins TRBV5-1 to TRBJ2-7; 9 positions match TRBD1. The V gene's germline CDR1 is SGHRS and CDR2 YFSETQ. V lost 5 bases to trimming and J lost 3 bases; unmatched junction nucleotides: 9. CDR3 size: 15 residues.

With regard to this clone: Other DNA sequences in this specimen translate into the identical CDR3. This rearrangement joins TRBV5-1 to TRBJ2-5; 8 bases agree with TRBD1. The V and J ends lost 4 bases and 3 bases, in that order; junction bases with no gene match: 5. This CDR3 is built from 14 residues. Germline loops: CDR1 SGHRS, CDR2 YFSETQ. The CDR3 region is CASSPGQGEETQYF. The CDR3 DNA is TGCGCCAGCAGCCCCGGACAGGGCGAAGAGACCCAGTACTTC.

The rearrangement joins TRBV28 to TRBJ2-7, with 9 bases identical to TRBD2. Trimming removed 7 bases from V and 3 bases from J; junction bases left unmatched: 13. The CDR3 spans 16 residues. From germline, CDR1 is MDHEN and CDR2 SYDVKM. In DNA, the CDR3 is TGTGCCAGCACCCTGAGTGGGGCTAGCGGGAACTACGAGCAGTACTTC. Its protein is CASTLSGASGNYEQYF.

Comment on this clone: This sample also contains other DNA sequences that code for the same CDR3. The chain uses TRBV19 and TRBJ2-1; D is undetermined. The CDR3 consists of 13 residues. Germline assignment: CDR1 LNHDA and CDR2 SQIVND (reference sequence). V lost 4 bases to trimming and J lost 7 bases, with 11 bases between them. The CDR3: CASSRQGGNEQFF. CDR3 nucleotide sequence: TGTGCCAGTAGTAGGCAAGGTGGGAATGAGCAGTTCTTC.